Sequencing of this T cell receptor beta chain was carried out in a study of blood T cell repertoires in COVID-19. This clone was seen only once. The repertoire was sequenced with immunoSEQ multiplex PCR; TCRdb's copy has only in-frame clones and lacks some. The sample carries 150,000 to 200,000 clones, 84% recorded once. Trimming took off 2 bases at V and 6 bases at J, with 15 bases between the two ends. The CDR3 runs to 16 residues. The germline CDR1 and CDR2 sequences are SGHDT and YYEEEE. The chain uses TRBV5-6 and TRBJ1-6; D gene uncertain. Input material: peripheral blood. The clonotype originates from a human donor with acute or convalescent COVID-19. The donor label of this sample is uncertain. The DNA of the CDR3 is TGTGCCAGCAGCTTTGACGGAGGGAGATTTAATTCACCCCTCCACTTT. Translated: CASSFDGGRFNSPLHF.